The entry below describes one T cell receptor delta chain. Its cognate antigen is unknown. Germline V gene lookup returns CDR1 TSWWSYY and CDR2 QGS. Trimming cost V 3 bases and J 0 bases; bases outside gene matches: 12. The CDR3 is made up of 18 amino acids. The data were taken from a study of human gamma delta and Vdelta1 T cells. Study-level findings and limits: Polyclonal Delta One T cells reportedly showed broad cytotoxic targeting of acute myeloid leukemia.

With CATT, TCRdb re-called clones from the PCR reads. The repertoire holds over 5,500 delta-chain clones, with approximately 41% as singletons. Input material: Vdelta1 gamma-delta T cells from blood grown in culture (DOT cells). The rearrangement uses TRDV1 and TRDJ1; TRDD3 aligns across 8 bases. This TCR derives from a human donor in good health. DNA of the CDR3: TGTGCTCTTGGGGACTCCTTACTGGGGGCTGCGTACACCGATAAACTCATCTTT. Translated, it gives CALGDSLLGAAYTDKLIF.